The rows below give T cell receptor beta chains drawn from one sample of a study of vaccination and CD4 T cells after COVID-19. Their specific antigens are unknown. TCRdb ran MiXCR on the PCR reads and lists one entry per CDR3 protein. The sample lists around 21,000 distinct CDR3 sequences, just under 55% occurring once. Sequenced sample: CD4+ T cells from blood, cultured in vitro. Receptor source: a human donor who had recovered from COVID-19. Each CDR3 is given with its conserved first and last residue. Fields, in order: D gene, V gene, J gene, clone size, CDR3 length, CDR3 protein, CDR3 DNA. D genes are given only for firm matches. Expanded clones get a size class; other rows say once, few or many, or leave the size out.

TRBD2	TRBV10-1	TRBJ2-7	NA	16	CASSESTSGGVYEQYF	TGCGCCAGCAGTGAGTCGACTAGCGGGGGCGTCTACGAGCAGTACTTC
TRBD1	TRBV6-1	TRBJ1-6	once	15	CASSADRGWRSPLHF	TGTGCCAGCAGTGCGGACAGGGGGTGGCGTTCACCCCTCCACTTT
TRBD2	TRBV9	TRBJ2-7	NA	15	CASSVGEAGDYEQYF	TGTGCCAGCAGCGTAGGAGAAGCGGGGGACTACGAGCAGTACTTC
NA	TRBV20-1	TRBJ2-1	NA	15	CSAIPGSVSYNEQFF	TGCAGTGCTATCCCCGGGAGTGTTTCCTACAATGAGCAGTTCTTC
TRBD2	TRBV6-5	TRBJ2-1	NA	16	CASSYSGRGGNNEQFF	TGTGCCAGCAGTTACTCGGGGCGGGGGGGAAACAATGAGCAGTTCTTC
TRBD2	TRBV7-6	TRBJ2-1	NA	18	CASSLGLAGGLRNNEQFF	TGTGCCAGCAGCTTAGGGCTAGCGGGAGGGCTGCGGAATAATGAGCAGTTCTTC
TRBD2	TRBV11-2	TRBJ2-7	NA	16	CASSLDLRGIPHEQYF	TGTGCCAGCAGCTTAGATTTGCGGGGGATCCCCCACGAGCAGTACTTC
NA	TRBV20-1	TRBJ1-1	NA	15	CSASRTSGLNTEAFF	TGCAGTGCTAGCCGCACCTCGGGTTTGAACACTGAAGCTTTCTTT
NA	TRBV5-1	TRBJ1-2	NA	13	CASSLARDYGYTF	TGCGCCAGCAGCTTGGCCAGAGACTATGGCTACACCTTC
NA	TRBV25-1	TRBJ1-1	few	14	CASSFQGRSAEAFF	TGTGCCAGCAGTTTCCAGGGACGCTCGGCTGAAGCTTTCTTT
NA	TRBV6-1	TRBJ2-3	NA	16	CASSRRRGISTDTQYF	TGTGCCAGCAGCCGCCGACGTGGGATTAGCACAGATACGCAGTATTTT
TRBD2	TRBV7-8	TRBJ2-3	few	16	CASSPERLAVTDTQYF	TGTGCCAGCAGCCCAGAGAGACTAGCGGTCACAGATACGCAGTATTTT